This TCR beta chain appears in the sequencing data of a study of CD8 T cells in Susac syndrome. Germline V gene data show CDR1 as LGHDT and CDR2 as YNNKEL (reference sequence). The V end was cut by 0 bases, the J end by 8 bases, with 11 bases between. This CDR3 has 14 residues. Reverse transcription of about 0.45 to 1 ug RNA was performed with random hexamers. TCRdb re-analysed the immunoSEQ multiplex PCR reads in MiXCR, keeping a single row per CDR3 protein. Of about 400,000 distinct CDR3 sequences in the sample, around 85% are singletons; the top ten hold under 0.15%. The specimen sequenced was CD8+ T cells from PBMCs. V and J are TRBV3-1 and TRBJ2-1; D is possibly TRBD1 (6 bases). The sequence was collected from a human donor with multiple sclerosis. Written as DNA, the CDR3 is TGTGCCAGCAGCCAAGAAATACAGGGCTATGAGCAGTTCTTC. Its translation: CASSQEIQGYEQFF.